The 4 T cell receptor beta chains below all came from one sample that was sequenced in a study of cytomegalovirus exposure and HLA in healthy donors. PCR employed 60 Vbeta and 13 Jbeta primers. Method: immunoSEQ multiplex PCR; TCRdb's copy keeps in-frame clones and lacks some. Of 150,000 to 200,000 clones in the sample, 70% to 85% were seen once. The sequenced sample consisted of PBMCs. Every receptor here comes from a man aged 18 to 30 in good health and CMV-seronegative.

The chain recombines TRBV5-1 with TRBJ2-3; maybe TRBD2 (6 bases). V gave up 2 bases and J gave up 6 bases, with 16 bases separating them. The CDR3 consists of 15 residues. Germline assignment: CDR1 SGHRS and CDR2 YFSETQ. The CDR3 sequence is CASSFPGTEGDTQYF. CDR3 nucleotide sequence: TGCGCCAGCAGCTTTCCCGGGACGGAGGGTGATACGCAGTATTTT.

This chain's CDR3 is CASSYSTGVMETQYF. The CDR3 DNA sequence: TGTGCCAGCAGTTACTCGACAGGGGTGATGGAGACCCAGTACTTC. The V call is TRBV6-6, the J call TRBJ2-5, with 8 bases that match TRBD1. V trimming: 0 bases; J trimming: 5 bases; junction bases outside the gene matches: 5. Germline CDR1 is MNHNY and CDR2 is SVGAGI (reference sequence). This CDR3 spans 15 amino acids.

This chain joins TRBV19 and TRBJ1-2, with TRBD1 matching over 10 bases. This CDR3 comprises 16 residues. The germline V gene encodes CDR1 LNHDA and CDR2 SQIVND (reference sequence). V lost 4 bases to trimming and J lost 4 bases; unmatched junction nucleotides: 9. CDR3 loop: CASSTSNRDRGYGYTF. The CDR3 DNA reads TGTGCCAGTAGTACGTCAAACCGGGACAGGGGCTATGGCTACACCTTC.

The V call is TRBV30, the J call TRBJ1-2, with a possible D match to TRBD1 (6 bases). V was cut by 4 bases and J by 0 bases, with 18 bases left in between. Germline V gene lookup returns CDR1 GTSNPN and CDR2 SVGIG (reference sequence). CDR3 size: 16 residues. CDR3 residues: CAWTRPGGLSNYGYTF. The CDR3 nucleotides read TGTGCCTGGACGCGGCCCGGGGGGCTCTCTAACTATGGCTACACCTTC. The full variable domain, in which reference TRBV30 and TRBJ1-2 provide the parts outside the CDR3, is SQTIHQWPATLVQPVGSPLSLECTVEGTSNPNLYWYRQAAGRGLQLLFYSVGIGQISSEVPQNLSASRPQDRQFILSSKKLLLSDSGFYLCAWTRPGGLSNYGYTFGSGTRLTVV.